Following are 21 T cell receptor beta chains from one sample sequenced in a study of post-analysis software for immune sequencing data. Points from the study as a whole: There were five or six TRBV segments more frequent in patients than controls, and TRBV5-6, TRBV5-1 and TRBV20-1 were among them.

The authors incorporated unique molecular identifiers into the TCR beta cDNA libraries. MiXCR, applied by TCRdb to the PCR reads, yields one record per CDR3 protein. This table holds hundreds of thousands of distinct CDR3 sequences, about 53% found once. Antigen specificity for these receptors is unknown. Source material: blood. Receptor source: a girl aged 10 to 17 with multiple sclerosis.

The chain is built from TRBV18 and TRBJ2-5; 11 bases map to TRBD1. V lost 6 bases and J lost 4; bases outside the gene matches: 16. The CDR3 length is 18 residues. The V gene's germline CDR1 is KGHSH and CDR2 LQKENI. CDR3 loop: CASSIRDRGTEGAETQYF. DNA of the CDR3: TGTGCCAGCTCCATCCGGGACAGGGGGACAGAGGGTGCAGAGACCCAGTACTTC.

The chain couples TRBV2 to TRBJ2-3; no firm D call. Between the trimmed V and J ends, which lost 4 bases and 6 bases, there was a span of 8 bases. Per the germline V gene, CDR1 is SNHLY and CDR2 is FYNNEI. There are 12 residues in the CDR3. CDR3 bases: TGTGCCAGCAGTGGGGTTCTGGATACGCAGTATTTT. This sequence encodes CASSGVLDTQYF.

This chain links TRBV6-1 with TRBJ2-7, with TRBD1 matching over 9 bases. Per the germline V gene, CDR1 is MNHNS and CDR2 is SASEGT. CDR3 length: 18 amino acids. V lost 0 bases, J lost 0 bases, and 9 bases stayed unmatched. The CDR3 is CASSEAGQGVRSSYEQYF. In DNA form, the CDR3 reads TGTGCCAGCAGTGAAGCGGGACAGGGAGTTAGGAGCTCCTACGAGCAGTACTTC.

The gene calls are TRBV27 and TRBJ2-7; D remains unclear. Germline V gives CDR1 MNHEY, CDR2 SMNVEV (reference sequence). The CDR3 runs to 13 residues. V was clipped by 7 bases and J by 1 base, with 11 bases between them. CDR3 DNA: TGTGCCAGCAAAATGGTGGATTCCTACGAGCAGTACTTC. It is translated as CASKMVDSYEQYF.

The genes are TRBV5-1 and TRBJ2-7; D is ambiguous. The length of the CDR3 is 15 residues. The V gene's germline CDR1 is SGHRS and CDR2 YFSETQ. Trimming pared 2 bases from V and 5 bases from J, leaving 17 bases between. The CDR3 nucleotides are TGCGCCAGCAGCTTTACCTCGGTCCACAAGGACGAGCAGTACTTC. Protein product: CASSFTSVHKDEQYF.

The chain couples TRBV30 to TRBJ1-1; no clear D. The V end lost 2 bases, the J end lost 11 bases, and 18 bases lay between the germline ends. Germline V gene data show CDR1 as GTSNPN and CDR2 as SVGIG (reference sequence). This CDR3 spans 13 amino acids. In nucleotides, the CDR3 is TGTGCCTGGAGTTCGCAACCCTATCGGACGGCTTTCTTT. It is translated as CAWSSQPYRTAFF.

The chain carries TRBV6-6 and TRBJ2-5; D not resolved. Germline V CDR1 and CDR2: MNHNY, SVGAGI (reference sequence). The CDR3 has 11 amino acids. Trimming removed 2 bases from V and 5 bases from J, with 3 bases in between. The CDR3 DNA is TGTGCCAGCAGTTACGATGAGACCCAGTACTTC. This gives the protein CASSYDETQYF.

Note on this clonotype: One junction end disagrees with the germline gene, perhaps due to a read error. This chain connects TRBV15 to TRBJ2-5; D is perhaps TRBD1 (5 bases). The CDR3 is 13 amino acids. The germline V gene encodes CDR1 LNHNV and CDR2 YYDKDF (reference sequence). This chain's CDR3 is CATGRDAGETQYF. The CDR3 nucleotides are TGTGCCACCGGCAGAGATGCAGGGGAGACCCAGTACTTC.

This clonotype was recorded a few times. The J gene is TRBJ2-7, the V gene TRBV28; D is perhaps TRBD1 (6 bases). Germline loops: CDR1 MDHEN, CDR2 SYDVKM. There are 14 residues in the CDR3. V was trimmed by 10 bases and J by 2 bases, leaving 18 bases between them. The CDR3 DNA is TGTGCCACCAGATGGAACAGGGTTCCCTACGAGCAGTACTTC. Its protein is CATRWNRVPYEQYF.

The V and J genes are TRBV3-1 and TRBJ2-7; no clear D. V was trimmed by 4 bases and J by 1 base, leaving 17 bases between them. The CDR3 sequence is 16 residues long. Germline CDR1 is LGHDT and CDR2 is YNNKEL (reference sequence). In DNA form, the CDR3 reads TGTGCCAGCAGCCTAGGGATCGGAAAGCGATCCTACGAGCAGTACTTC. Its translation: CASSLGIGKRSYEQYF.

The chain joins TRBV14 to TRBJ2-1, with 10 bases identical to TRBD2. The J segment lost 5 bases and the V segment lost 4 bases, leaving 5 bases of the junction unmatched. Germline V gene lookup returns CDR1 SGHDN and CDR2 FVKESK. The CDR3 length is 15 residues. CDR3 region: CASSPLTSGHNEQFF. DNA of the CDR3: TGTGCCAGCAGCCCTTTGACTAGCGGGCACAATGAGCAGTTCTTC. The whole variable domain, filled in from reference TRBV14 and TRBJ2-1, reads EAGVTQFPSHSVIEKGQTVTLRCDPISGHDNLYWYRRVMGKEIKFLLHFVKESKQDESGMPNNRFLAERTGGTYSTLKVQPAELEDSGVYFCASSPLTSGHNEQFFGPGTRLTVL.

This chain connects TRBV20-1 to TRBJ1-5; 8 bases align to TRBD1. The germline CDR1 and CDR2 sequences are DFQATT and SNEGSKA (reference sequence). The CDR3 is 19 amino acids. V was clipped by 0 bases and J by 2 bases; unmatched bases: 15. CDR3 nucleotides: TGCAGTGCTAGAGATTTTGGGACAGGTCCTATCTGGGGCAATCAGCCCCAGCATTTT. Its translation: CSARDFGTGPIWGNQPQHF.

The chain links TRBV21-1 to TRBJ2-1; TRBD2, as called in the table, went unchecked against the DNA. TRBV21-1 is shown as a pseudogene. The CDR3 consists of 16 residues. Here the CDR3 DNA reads TGTGCCAGCAGCAATCGAAGCGGGAGGGCCGGTAATGAGCAGTTCTTC. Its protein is CASSNRSGRAGNEQFF.

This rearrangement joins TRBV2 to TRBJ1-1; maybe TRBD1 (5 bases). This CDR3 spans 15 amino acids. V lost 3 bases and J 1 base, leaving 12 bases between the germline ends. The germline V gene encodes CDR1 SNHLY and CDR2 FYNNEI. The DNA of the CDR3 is TGTGCCAGCAGTGAGGGGTCGGGGGAGAACACTGAAGCTTTCTTT. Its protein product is CASSEGSGENTEAFF.

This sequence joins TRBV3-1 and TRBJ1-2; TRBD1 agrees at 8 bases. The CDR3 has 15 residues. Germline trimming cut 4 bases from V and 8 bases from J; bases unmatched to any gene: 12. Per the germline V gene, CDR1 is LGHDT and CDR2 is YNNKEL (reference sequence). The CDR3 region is CASSRNLDRAEGYTF. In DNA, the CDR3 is TGTGCCAGCAGCCGGAACCTGGACAGGGCGGAAGGCTACACCTTC.

The CDR3 bases are TGTGCCAGCAGCCAAGTGACTAGCGGCTACGAGCAGTACTTC. This translates into CASSQVTSGYEQYF. The chain links TRBV3-1 to TRBJ2-7; 9 bases are a match to TRBD2. The V and J ends lost 1 base and 3 bases, in that order; junction bases with no gene match: 1. The CDR3 length is 14 residues. Germline V lookup: CDR1 LGHDT, CDR2 YNNKEL (reference sequence).

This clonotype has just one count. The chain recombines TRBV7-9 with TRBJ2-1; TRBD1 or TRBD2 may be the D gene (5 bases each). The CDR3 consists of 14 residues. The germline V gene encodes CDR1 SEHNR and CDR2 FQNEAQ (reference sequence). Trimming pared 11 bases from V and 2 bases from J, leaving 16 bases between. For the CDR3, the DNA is TGTGCCGCAGGGCGGGTAGTAACCTACAATGAGCAGTTCTTC. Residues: CAAGRVVTYNEQFF. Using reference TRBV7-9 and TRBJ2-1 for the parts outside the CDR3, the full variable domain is DTGVSQNPRHKITKRGQNVTFRCDPISEHNRLYWYRQTLGQGPEFLTYFQNEAQLEKSRLLSDRFSAERPKGSFSTLEIQRTEQGDSAMYLCAAGRVVTYNEQFFGPGTRLTVL.

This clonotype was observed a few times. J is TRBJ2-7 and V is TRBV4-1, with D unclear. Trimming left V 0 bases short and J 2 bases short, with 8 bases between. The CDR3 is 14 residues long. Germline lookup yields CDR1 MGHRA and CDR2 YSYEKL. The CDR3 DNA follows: TGCGCCAGCAGCCAAGATGCACAAACCTACGAGCAGTACTTC. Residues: CASSQDAQTYEQYF.

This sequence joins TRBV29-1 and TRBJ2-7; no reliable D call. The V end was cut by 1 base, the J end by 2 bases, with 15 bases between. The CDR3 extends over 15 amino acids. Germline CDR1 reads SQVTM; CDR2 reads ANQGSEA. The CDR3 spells CSVEALTHKAYEQYF. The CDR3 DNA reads TGCAGCGTTGAAGCGTTGACTCACAAAGCCTACGAGCAGTACTTC.

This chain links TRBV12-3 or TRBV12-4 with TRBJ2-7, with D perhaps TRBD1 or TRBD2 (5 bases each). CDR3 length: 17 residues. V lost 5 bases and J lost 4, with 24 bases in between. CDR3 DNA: TGTGCCAGCAGTCCGAGGACGGGGCTAAAGACGAGGTACGAGCAGTACTTC. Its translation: CASSPRTGLKTRYEQYF.

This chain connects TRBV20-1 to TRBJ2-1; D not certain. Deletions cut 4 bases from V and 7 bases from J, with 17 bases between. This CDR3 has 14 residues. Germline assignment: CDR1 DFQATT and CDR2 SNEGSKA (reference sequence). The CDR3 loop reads CSATDISSLNEQFF. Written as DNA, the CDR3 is TGCAGTGCTACAGACATCTCCTCCCTAAATGAGCAGTTCTTC.